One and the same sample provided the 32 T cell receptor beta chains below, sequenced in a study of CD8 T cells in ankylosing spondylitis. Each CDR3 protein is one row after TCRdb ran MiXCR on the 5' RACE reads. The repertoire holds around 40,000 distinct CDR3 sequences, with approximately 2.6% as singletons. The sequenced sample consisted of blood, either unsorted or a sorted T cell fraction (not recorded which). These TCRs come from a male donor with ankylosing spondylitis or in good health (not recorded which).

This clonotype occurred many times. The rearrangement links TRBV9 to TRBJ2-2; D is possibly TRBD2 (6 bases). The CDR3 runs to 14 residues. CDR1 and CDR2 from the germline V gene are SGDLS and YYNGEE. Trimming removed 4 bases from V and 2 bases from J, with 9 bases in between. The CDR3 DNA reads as TGTGCCAGCAGCCTGACTAGAAACACCGGGGAGCTGTTTTTT. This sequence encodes CASSLTRNTGELFF.

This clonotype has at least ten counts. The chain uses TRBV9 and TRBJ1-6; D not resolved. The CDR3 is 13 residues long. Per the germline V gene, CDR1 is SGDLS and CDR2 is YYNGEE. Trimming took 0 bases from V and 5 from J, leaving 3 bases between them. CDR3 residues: CASSVVDNSPLHF. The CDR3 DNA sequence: TGTGCCAGCAGCGTAGTCGATAATTCACCCCTCCACTTT.

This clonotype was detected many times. The CDR3, as DNA: TGTGCCAGCAGCGTAGACCGGCGGGGGTCCTACAATGAGCAGTTCTTC. Protein sequence: CASSVDRRGSYNEQFF. The chain uses TRBV9 and TRBJ2-1; 7 nucleotides align to TRBD2. The germline CDR1 and CDR2 sequences are SGDLS and YYNGEE. Unmatched junction bases numbered 4, after V lost 0 bases and J lost 1 base. The CDR3 loop spans 16 amino acids.

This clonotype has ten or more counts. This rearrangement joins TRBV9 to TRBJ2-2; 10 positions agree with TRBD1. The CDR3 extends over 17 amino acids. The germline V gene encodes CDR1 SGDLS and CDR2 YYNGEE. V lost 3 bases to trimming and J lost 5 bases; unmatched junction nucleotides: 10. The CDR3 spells CASSASSRQGATGELFF. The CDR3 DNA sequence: TGTGCCAGCAGCGCATCATCTCGACAGGGGGCAACCGGGGAGCTGTTTTTT.

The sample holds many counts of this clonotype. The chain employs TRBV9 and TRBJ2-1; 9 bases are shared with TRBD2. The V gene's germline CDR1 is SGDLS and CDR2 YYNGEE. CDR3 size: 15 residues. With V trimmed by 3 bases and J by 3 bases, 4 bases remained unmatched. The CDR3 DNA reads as TGTGCCAGCAGCGATACTAGCGGGTTCTACAATGAGCAGTTCTTC. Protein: CASSDTSGFYNEQFF. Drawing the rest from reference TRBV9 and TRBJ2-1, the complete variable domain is DSGVTQTPKHLITATGQRVTLRCSPRSGDLSVYWYQQSLDQGLQFLIQYYNGEERAKGNILERFSAQQFPDLHSELNLSSLELGDSALYFCASSDTSGFYNEQFFGPGTRLTVL.

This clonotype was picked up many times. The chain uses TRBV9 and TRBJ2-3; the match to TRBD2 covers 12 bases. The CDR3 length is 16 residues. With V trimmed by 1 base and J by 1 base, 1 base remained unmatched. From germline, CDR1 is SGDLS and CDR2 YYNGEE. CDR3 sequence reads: CASSVRLAGGTDTQYF. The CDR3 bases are TGTGCCAGCAGCGTAAGACTAGCGGGGGGCACAGATACGCAGTATTTT. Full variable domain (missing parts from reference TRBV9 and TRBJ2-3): DSGVTQTPKHLITATGQRVTLRCSPRSGDLSVYWYQQSLDQGLQFLIQYYNGEERAKGNILERFSAQQFPDLHSELNLSSLELGDSALYFCASSVRLAGGTDTQYFGPGTRLTVL.

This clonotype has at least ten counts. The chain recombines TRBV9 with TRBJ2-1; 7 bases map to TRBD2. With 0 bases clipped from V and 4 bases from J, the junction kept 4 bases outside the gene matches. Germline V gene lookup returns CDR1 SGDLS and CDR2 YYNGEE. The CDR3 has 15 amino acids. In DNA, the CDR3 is TGTGCCAGCAGCGTAGGGCTAGCGGTATACAATGAGCAGTTCTTC. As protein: CASSVGLAVYNEQFF.

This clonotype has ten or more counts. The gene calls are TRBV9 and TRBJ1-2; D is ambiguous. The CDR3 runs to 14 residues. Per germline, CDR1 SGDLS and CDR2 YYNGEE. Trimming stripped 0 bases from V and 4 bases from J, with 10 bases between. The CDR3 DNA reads TGTGCCAGCAGCGTAGGAGGGATCGGCTATGGCTACACCTTC. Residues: CASSVGGIGYGYTF.

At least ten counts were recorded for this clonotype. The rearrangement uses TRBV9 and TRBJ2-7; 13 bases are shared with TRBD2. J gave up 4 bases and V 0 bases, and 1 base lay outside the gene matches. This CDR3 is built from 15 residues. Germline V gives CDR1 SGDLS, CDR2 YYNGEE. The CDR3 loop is CASSVGTSGSYEQYF. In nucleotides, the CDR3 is TGTGCCAGCAGCGTAGGGACTAGCGGGAGTTACGAGCAGTACTTC.

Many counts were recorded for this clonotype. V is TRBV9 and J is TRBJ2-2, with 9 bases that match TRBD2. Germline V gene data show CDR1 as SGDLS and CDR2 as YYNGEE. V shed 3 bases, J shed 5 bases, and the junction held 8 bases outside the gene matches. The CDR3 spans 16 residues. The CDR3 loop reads CASSGREGPGTGELFF. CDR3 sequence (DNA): TGTGCCAGCAGCGGGCGGGAGGGCCCCGGGACCGGGGAGCTGTTTTTT.

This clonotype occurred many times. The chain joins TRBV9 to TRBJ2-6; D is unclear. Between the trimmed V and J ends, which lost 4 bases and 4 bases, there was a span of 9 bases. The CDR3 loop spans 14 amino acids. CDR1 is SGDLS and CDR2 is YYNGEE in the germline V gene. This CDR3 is CASSLMPGANVLTF. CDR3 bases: TGTGCCAGCAGCCTTATGCCCGGGGCCAACGTCCTGACTTTC.

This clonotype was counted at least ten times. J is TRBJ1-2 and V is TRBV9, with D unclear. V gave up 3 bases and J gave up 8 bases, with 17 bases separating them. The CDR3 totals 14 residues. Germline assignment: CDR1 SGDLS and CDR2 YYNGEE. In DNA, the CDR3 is TGTGCCAGCAGCGAATCCCAATGGGGTGTGGGCTACACCTTC. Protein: CASSESQWGVGYTF. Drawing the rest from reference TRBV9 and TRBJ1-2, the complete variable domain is DSGVTQTPKHLITATGQRVTLRCSPRSGDLSVYWYQQSLDQGLQFLIQYYNGEERAKGNILERFSAQQFPDLHSELNLSSLELGDSALYFCASSESQWGVGYTFGSGTRLTVV.

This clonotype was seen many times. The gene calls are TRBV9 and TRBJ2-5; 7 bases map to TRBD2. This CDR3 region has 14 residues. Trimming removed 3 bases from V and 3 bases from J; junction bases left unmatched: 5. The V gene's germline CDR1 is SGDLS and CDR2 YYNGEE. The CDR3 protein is CASSASGNEETQYF. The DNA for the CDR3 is TGTGCCAGCAGCGCGAGCGGGAACGAAGAGACCCAGTACTTC.

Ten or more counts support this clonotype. In nucleotides, the CDR3 is TGTGCCAGCAGCGTAGCTGGGGGTTGGAATGAGCAGTTCTTC. This gives the protein CASSVAGGWNEQFF. V is TRBV9 and J is TRBJ2-1, with D possibly called TRBD1 or TRBD2 (5 bases each). The V and J ends lost 0 bases and 7 bases respectively, with 11 bases between them. CDR1 SGDLS and CDR2 YYNGEE come from the germline V gene. The CDR3 sequence is 14 residues long.

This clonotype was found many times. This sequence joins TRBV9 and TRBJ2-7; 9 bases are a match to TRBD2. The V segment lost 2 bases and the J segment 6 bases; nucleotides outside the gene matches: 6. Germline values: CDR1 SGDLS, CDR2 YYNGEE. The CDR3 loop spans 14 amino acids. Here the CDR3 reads CASSVLAGVSEQYF. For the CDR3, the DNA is TGTGCCAGCAGCGTTTTAGCGGGAGTCAGCGAGCAGTACTTC.

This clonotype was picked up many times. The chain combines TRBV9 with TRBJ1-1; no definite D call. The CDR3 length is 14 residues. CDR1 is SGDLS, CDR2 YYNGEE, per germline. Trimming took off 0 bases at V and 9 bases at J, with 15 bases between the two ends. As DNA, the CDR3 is TGTGCCAGCAGCGTAGGCCAAATAGAGGGAAAAGCTTTCTTT. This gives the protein CASSVGQIEGKAFF.

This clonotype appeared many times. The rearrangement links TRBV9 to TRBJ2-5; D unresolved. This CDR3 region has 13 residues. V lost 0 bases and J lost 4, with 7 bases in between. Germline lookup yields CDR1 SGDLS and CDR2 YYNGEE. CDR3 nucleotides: TGTGCCAGCAGCGTAGAAAATTCAGAGACCCAGTACTTC. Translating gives CASSVENSETQYF.

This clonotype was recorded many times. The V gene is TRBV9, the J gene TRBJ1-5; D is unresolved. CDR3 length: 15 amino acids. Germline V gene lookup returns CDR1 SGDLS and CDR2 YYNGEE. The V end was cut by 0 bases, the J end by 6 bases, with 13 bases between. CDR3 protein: CASSVGEGIGQPQHF. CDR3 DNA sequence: TGTGCCAGCAGCGTAGGGGAAGGGATAGGTCAGCCCCAGCATTTT.

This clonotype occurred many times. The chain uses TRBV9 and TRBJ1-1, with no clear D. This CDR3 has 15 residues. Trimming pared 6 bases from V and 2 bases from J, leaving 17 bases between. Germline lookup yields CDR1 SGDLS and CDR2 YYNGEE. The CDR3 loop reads CASTFSPESNTEAFF. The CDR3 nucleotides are TGTGCCAGCACCTTTTCGCCAGAGAGCAACACTGAAGCTTTCTTT.

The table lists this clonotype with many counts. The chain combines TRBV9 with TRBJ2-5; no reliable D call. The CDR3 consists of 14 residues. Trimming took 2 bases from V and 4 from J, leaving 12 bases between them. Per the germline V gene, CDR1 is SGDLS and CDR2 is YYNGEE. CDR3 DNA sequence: TGTGCCAGCAGCGTCAGTGACCTAGGAGAGACCCAGTACTTC. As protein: CASSVSDLGETQYF. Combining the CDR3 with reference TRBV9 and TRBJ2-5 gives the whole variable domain DSGVTQTPKHLITATGQRVTLRCSPRSGDLSVYWYQQSLDQGLQFLIQYYNGEERAKGNILERFSAQQFPDLHSELNLSSLELGDSALYFCASSVSDLGETQYFGPGTRLLVL.

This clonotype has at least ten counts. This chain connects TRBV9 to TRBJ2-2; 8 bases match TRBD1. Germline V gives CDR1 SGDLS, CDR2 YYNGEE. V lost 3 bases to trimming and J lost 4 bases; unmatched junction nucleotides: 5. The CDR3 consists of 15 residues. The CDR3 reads CASSARTGRTGELFF. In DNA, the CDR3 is TGTGCCAGCAGCGCCCGGACAGGGCGCACCGGGGAGCTGTTTTTT.

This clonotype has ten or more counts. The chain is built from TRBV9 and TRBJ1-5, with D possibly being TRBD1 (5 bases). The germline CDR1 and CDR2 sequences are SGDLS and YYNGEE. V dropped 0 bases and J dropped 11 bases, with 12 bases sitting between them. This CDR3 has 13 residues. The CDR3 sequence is CASSVATRGAQHF. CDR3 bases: TGTGCCAGCAGCGTAGCTACGAGAGGGGCCCAGCATTTT.

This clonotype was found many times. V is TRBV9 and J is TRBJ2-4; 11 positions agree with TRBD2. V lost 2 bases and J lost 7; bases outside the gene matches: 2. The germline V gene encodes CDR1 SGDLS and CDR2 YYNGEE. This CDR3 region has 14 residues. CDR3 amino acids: CASSVTSGSNIQYF. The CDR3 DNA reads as TGTGCCAGCAGCGTCACTAGCGGGAGTAACATTCAGTACTTC.

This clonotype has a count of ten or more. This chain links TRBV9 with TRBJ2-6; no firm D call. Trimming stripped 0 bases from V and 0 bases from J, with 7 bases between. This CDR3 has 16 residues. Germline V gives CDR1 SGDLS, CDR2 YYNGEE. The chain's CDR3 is CASSVVSSSGANVLTF. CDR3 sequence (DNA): TGTGCCAGCAGCGTAGTCTCTAGCTCTGGGGCCAACGTCCTGACTTTC.

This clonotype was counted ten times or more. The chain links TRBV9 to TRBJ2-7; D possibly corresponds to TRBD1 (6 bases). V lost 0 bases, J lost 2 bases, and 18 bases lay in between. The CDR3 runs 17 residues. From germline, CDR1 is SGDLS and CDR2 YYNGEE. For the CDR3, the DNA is TGTGCCAGCAGCGTAGAGGGGGACCGGGACGGAACCTACGAGCAGTACTTC. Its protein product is CASSVEGDRDGTYEQYF.

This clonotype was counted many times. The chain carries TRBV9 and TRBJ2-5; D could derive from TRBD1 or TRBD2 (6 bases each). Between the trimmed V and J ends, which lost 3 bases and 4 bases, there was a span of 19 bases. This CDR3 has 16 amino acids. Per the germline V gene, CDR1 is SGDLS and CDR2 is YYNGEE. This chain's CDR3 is CASSDGIRGHGETQYF. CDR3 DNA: TGTGCCAGCAGCGACGGTATTCGGGGGCATGGAGAGACCCAGTACTTC.

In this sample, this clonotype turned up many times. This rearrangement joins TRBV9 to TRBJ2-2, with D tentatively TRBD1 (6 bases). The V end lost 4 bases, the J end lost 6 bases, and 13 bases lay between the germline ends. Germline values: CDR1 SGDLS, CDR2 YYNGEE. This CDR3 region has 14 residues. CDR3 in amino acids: CASSWQGSAGELFF. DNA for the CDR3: TGTGCCAGCAGCTGGCAGGGGTCGGCCGGGGAGCTGTTTTTT. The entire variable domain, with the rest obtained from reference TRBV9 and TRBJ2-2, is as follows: DSGVTQTPKHLITATGQRVTLRCSPRSGDLSVYWYQQSLDQGLQFLIQYYNGEERAKGNILERFSAQQFPDLHSELNLSSLELGDSALYFCASSWQGSAGELFFGEGSRLTVL.

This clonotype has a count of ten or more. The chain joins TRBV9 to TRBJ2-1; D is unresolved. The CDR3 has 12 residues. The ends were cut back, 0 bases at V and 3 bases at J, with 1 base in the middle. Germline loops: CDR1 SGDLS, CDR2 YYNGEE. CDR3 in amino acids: CASSVVYNEQFF. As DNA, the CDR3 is TGTGCCAGCAGCGTAGTCTACAATGAGCAGTTCTTC.

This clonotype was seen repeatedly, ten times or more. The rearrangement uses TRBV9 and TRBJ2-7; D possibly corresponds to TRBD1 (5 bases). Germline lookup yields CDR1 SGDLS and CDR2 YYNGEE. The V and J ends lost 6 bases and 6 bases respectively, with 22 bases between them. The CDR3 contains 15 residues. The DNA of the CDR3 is TGTGCCAGCACGAAAGGACCGCTTGGGGCTACCGAGCAGTACTTC. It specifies CASTKGPLGATEQYF.

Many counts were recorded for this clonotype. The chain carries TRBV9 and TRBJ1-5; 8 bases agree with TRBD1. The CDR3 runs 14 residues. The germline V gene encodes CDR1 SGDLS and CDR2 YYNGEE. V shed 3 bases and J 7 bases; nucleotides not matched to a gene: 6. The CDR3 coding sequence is TGTGCCAGCAGCGGGGGGGACAGGAGCCAGCCCCAGCATTTT. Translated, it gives CASSGGDRSQPQHF.

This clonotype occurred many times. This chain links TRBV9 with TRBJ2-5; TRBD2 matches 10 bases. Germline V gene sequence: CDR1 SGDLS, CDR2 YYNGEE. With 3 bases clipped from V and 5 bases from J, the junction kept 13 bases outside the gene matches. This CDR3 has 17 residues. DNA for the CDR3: TGTGCCAGCAGCGGAGGGACAGCGGGAGGGCCAGGGGAGACCCAGTACTTC. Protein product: CASSGGTAGGPGETQYF.

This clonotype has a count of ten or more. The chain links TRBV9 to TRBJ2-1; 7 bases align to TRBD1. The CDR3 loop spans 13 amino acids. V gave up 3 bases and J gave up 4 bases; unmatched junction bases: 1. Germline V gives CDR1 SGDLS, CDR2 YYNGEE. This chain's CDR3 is CASSATGYNEQFF. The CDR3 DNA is TGTGCCAGCAGCGCGACAGGGTACAATGAGCAGTTCTTC.